These 8 T cell receptor beta chains originate from one sample sequenced in a study of CD8+CD57+ T cells in acquired aplastic anemia. CDR3 and TCR beta VDJ profiling relied on genomic DNA as the template. In TCRdb, the reads were re-called with MiXCR into one record per CDR3 protein. The sample lists 200,000 to 250,000 distinct CDR3 sequences, around 63% seen once, with 25% to 35% in the top ten. Input material: sorted CD4+, CD8+, or CD8+CD57+ T cells (not recorded which) from PBMCs. These receptors were collected from a human donor in good health.

This clonotype turned up a few times. The J gene is TRBJ2-1, the V gene TRBV6-5; 9 nucleotides line up with TRBD2. The CDR3 runs to 17 residues. Germline values: CDR1 MNHEY, CDR2 SVGAGI. Unmatched junction bases numbered 14, after V lost 5 bases and J lost 6 bases. Written as DNA, the CDR3 is TGTGCCAGCAGTGGGCAATTAGCGGGAGCGGTTTTCAATGAGCAGTTCTTC. Amino acid sequence: CASSGQLAGAVFNEQFF.

The gene calls are TRBV20-1 and TRBJ2-1, with 9 nucleotides matching TRBD2. The CDR3 has 13 residues. The junction had 3 bases not matched to a gene; V was cut back by 3 bases and J by 6 bases. The V gene's germline CDR1 is DFQATT and CDR2 SNEGSKA (reference sequence). Here the CDR3 reads CSARAGGVNEQFF. In DNA, the CDR3 is TGCAGTGCTAGGGCGGGGGGGGTCAATGAGCAGTTCTTC.

Concerning this clonotype itself: A much larger clone differs from this one at a single base, so this may be a read error. The CDR3 region has the DNA TGTGCCAGCAGTGACTCGACCCCTCTGAGACAAATCCCACCAGATACGCAGTATTTT. Protein sequence: CASSDSTPLRQIPPDTQYF. This chain connects TRBV6-4 to TRBJ2-3; D is uncertain. This CDR3 is 19 amino acids long. CDR1 and CDR2 from the germline V gene are MRHNA and SNTAGT. V gave up 0 bases and J gave up 4 bases, with 23 bases separating them.

The V gene is TRBV5-6, the J gene TRBJ1-2; TRBD1 matches 10 bases. The CDR3 is 17 residues long. From germline, CDR1 is SGHDT and CDR2 YYEEEE. V was clipped by 6 bases and J by 2 bases; unmatched bases: 13. This chain's CDR3 is CASTHGWSGQGNYGYTF. Here the CDR3 DNA reads TGTGCCAGCACGCACGGGTGGTCGGGACAGGGGAACTATGGCTACACCTTC.

The sample holds many counts of this clonotype. V is TRBV4-2 and J is TRBJ2-7; D might be TRBD2 (7 bases). V was trimmed by 1 base and J by 5 bases, leaving 15 bases between them. The germline V gene has CDR1 LGHNA and CDR2 YNFKEQ. The length of the CDR3 is 15 residues. The CDR3 spells CASSQARGGYNEQYF. The CDR3 nucleotides read TGTGCCAGCAGCCAAGCTAGGGGGGGGTACAACGAGCAGTACTTC.

This clonotype showed up just once. The J gene is TRBJ2-3, the V gene TRBV7-9; a possible D gene is TRBD1 (5 bases). V was trimmed by 2 bases and J by 6 bases, leaving 9 bases between them. CDR1 and CDR2 (germline): SEHNR, FQNEAQ (reference sequence). The CDR3 is 13 amino acids. CDR3 in amino acids: CASSLTDTDTQYF. The CDR3 DNA reads TGTGCCAGCAGCTTAACGGACACTGATACGCAGTATTTT. The full variable domain, with the rest looked up from reference TRBV7-9 and TRBJ2-3, is DTGVSQNPRHKITKRGQNVTFRCDPISEHNRLYWYRQTLGQGPEFLTYFQNEAQLEKSRLLSDRFSAERPKGSFSTLEIQRTEQGDSAMYLCASSLTDTDTQYFGPGTRLTVL.

This clonotype was picked up many times. The chain combines TRBV7-9 with TRBJ2-7; 11 nucleotides line up with TRBD1. In germline, CDR1 is SEHNR, CDR2 FQNEAQ (reference sequence). CDR3 size: 16 residues. The J segment lost 2 bases and the V segment lost 5 bases, leaving 8 bases of the junction unmatched. CDR3 sequence reads: CASSPGTGGFTYEQYF. The DNA of the CDR3 is TGTGCCAGCAGCCCCGGGACAGGGGGGTTCACCTACGAGCAGTACTTC.

This clonotype was observed a few times. The rearrangement joins TRBV24-1 to TRBJ2-3, with 7 positions matching TRBD1. Germline V gives CDR1 KGHDR, CDR2 SFDVKD. Trimming at V came to 4 bases and at J to 4 bases, leaving 4 bases not matched to a gene. The CDR3 spans 14 residues. The CDR3 bases are TGTGCCACCAGTGACACCGGACAGGCAGATACGCAGTATTTT. It is translated as CATSDTGQADTQYF.